These T cell receptor beta chains were read from a single sample in a study of cytomegalovirus exposure and HLA in healthy donors. Only in-frame clones appear in the TCRdb table, and some are missing; sequencing was by immunoSEQ multiplex PCR. The data hold more than 130,000 clones, with roughly 75% observed a single time. The sample taken for sequencing was PBMCs. The receptors stem from a man aged 30 to 39 in good health and CMV-seronegative. Both conserved end residues are trimmed from each CDR3. Clone size is not always given. Where it is, it says once, few, many or a class for expanded clones.

V	J	size	CDR3
TRBV2	TRBJ1-4	-	ASSETTASEKLF
TRBV6-1	TRBJ1-1	few	ASSELGQGALRDTEAF
TRBV19	TRBJ1-4	few	ASRRTGGAEKLF
TRBV9	TRBJ1-4	-	ASSVGGGIGEKLF
TRBV28	TRBJ2-2	-	ASSFGGMVTGELF
TRBV7-9	TRBJ2-7	-	ASSLEYRGGEQY
TRBV7-6	TRBJ1-1	many	ASSLYVGAKTEAF
TRBV10-2	TRBJ2-1	-	ASGGQGAEQF
TRBV7-9	TRBJ2-2	-	SSSFRDRAIGVTGELF
TRBV28	TRBJ2-5	-	ASSSGQGTETQY
TRBV5-4	TRBJ1-6	-	ASSLESSYNSPLH
TRBV5-1	TRBJ2-7	-	ASSFNSGTGVYEQY
TRBV29-1	TRBJ2-5	-	SVQRGAGLQETQY
TRBV4-2	TRBJ1-4	-	ASSHTRQGAIEKLF
TRBV30	TRBJ1-1	-	AWSADRGWTEAF
TRBV4-1	TRBJ2-7	-	ASSQREGLATYEQY
TRBV4-1	-	-	ASSQDLEVYEQY
TRBV28	TRBJ1-2	-	ASSSGRDKSYT
TRBV2	TRBJ2-5	few	ASRRLGEATQY
TRBV6-5	TRBJ1-2	-	ASSSTSLADNYGYT
TRBV28	TRBJ2-5	-	ASSIGVETQY
TRBV30	TRBJ2-1	once	AWSVGGSSYNEQF
TRBV6-5	TRBJ2-1	-	ASSRNSYNEQF
TRBV6-5	TRBJ1-5	few	ASSDREGNQPQH
TRBV30	TRBJ2-3	-	AWSREPGTGDTDTQY
TRBV27	TRBJ1-1	-	ASSWDSYTEAF
TRBV2	TRBJ1-4	few	ASTGTGDEKLF
TRBV7-6	TRBJ2-1	-	ASSPRMRGPSSYNEQF
TRBV6-1	TRBJ2-5	-	ASSWDRGRQETQY
TRBV4-2	TRBJ2-3	-	ASSQELGGPNPDTQY
TRBV7-8	TRBJ1-2	-	ASSLVPFDPKAGYGYT
TRBV10-3	TRBJ1-1	-	AISTLGENTEAF
TRBV19	TRBJ2-6	-	ASTKGRGTPIGANVLT
TRBV5-1	TRBJ1-2	once	ASRPGGQREYGYT
TRBV2	TRBJ1-2	-	ASRPGQGPNYGYT
TRBV18	TRBJ1-1	-	ASSRTLGREAF
TRBV28	TRBJ1-1	-	ASQRGYTEAF
TRBV6-1	TRBJ2-7	-	ASSKDIYEQY
TRBV12-5	TRBJ2-5	once	ASADWASGKETQY
TRBV1	TRBJ2-4	-	TSSQDRRGGLGKNIQY
TRBV5-1	TRBJ2-7	-	ASSETGQGNSYEQY
TRBV5-1	TRBJ1-5	-	ASSPGGTVSNQPQH
TRBV28	TRBJ2-2	-	ASIVAAGLAGRTGELF
TRBV18	TRBJ2-1	-	ASSQDRNEQF
TRBV19	TRBJ1-5	-	ASRDSQGGSQPQH
TRBV9	TRBJ2-2	once	ASSVGQGFGELF
TRBV6-1	TRBJ2-7	-	ASSVLAGGPYEQY
TRBV5-1	TRBJ2-3	-	ASSPDWQSTDTQY
TRBV7-9	TRBJ2-1	-	ASSLALAGGYNEQF
TRBV5-4	TRBJ1-6	-	ASSLQGYNSPLH
TRBV29-1	TRBJ2-3	-	SVVADTQY